This T cell receptor (beta chain) emerged from a study of blood T cell repertoires in COVID-19. The germline gives CDR1 SGHNT, CDR2 YYREEE (reference sequence). The CDR3 is made up of 15 amino acids. V was clipped by 3 bases and J by 2 bases, with 9 bases between them. Sequencing was performed with immunoSEQ multiplex PCR; in TCRdb, only in-frame clones are kept and a portion is missing. The data show about 170,000 clones, around four fifths seen once. Sequenced: peripheral blood. The clonotype was recovered from a woman aged 80 or older with COVID-19, enrolled during active disease. The genes are TRBV5-4 and TRBJ2-6, with D perhaps TRBD2 (5 bases). This CDR3 is CASSSQTTGANVLTF. The DNA for the CDR3 is TGTGCCAGCAGCTCTCAGACTACTGGGGCCAACGTCCTGACTTTC.